This T cell receptor (beta chain) was identified during a study of radiation and T cells in renal cell carcinoma (dated by TCRdb to between 2020 and 2021). About the investigation overall: The samples were obtained from a clinical trial, where primary renal cell carcinomas were treated with 15 Gy stereotactic body radiation therapy and then removed by nephrectomy 4 weeks afterward. A total of fewer than 55 samples underwent TCR beta sequencing, made up of approximately 26 tumors and about 27 peripheral blood samples. Across all 55 or so samples, several million unique CDR3 nucleotide sequences, encoding 2.5 million to 3 million unique CDR3 amino acid sequences, were identified. Beyond this particular receptor, the publication reports: Dynamics of the blood repertoire were not tracked past 4 weeks after treatment. Because pretreatment tumor biopsies were not available, the study could not determine whether clonotypes were already present within the tumor at baseline. Because the trial had a single-armed design, the trial could not examine how radiation dose or scheduling affected the TCR repertoire. In blood, the top tumor clonotypes increased between baseline and 2 weeks post-radiation and then shrank by 4 weeks, which suggests that tumor-resident clones expanded only transiently.

The CDR3 runs 14 residues from the cysteine to the phenylalanine. CDR3 DNA is the only sequence kept; it has 42 bases, read in frame from the first base. From the germline V gene, CDR1 is SGHDT and CDR2 is YYEEEE. Trimming accounts for 6 bases at V and 3 bases at J, while the number of junction bases matched to no gene is 7. As regards this clone: Its antigen is still unknown. It has no much larger one-base neighbor in the sample; base qualities were not kept.

TCR beta libraries were generated from genomic DNA with the immunoSEQ kit, following the manufacturer's recommendations. To prepare the libraries, a first multiplex PCR with proprietary primers was run, followed by a second PCR that added unique barcodes, and a bead cleanup was done after each round. Each sample batch included a kit-provided positive control reaction and a negative control reaction. The final libraries were assessed on an Agilent 4200 TapeStation D1000 ScreenTape, pooled by volume, and quantified by qPCR. Sequencing was performed on an Illumina NextSeq500 with a MidOutput 150-cycle cartridge, and 156 Read1 and 15 Index1 cycles were run with kit custom primers. The pooled library was loaded at roughly 1 pM with around 20% PhiX control spiked in. Turning to the authors' computational methods: Vendor-processed data were analyzed in R, and a clonotype was defined as all T cells sharing the same CDR3 nucleotide sequence. For clone abundance analyses, frequencies were normalized to the 10,000 most abundant clones in each sample. Public T cell clones, which averaged fewer than five per sample, were excluded before analysis. A difference in abundance of at least 32-fold between compartments was used to define tumor-enriched and baseline blood-enriched clonotypes. Clonotypes expanded or contracted between blood time points were identified with a beta-binomial differential abundance model. Tumor-blood repertoire similarity was measured with the Baroni-Urbani and Buser coefficient, and group comparisons used two-tailed Wilcoxon tests in R. The table was pulled from immuneACCESS by TCRdb, which kept in-frame rearrangements only. Such tables lose some clones; where checked, under half of the loss comes from unresolved V genes, and the rest has no known cause. V, J and clone size derive from that table, while D and trimming were established from the DNA sequence. Recorded for this sample are roughly 78,000 clones; around 80% of them occurred a single time. Together, the top ten hold approximately 6% of the sample.

The sample's time point label is to be understood as: blood 2 weeks post-SBRT. The treatment or condition label for this specimen denotes: 15 Gy SBRT to primary tumor, nephrectomy 4 weeks later. To follow tumor-enriched clonotypes, peripheral blood was collected serially from radiation-treated patients at baseline and again at 2 weeks and 4 weeks after SBRT. All patients had renal cell carcinoma with clear cell pathology. The QIAamp DNA Blood Mini Kit (Qiagen) was used to prepare genomic DNA for TCR sequencing. Samples were included in the analyses only if all quality control checks were passed. The sequence links TRBV5-6 to TRBJ1-2, and 8 junction bases match TRBD1. The source material was blood, sampled from a patient whose treatment included radiotherapy and nephrectomy. The receptor's source is a man in his sixties with renal cell carcinoma. The nucleotides read TGTGCCAGCAACTTCCTCAGGGGGCACTATGGCTACACCTTC. The translation is CASNFLRGHYGYTF.